The T cell receptor (beta chain) described here comes from a study of T cell responses to AZD1222 COVID-19 vaccine. Whole-study results and caveats: Females outnumbered males among donors, who were mostly white British; clonal diversity was possibly underestimated. Spike-specific TCR repertoires showed rising breadth and depth after two AZD1222 doses. The reported proportion of spike-specific TCRs targeting unmutated variant regions was nearly half.

A note on this clone: The antigen is not known.

Combined were second doses at about 4 or about 12 weeks. Sequencing was performed with immunoSEQ multiplex PCR; in TCRdb, only in-frame clones are kept and a portion is missing. The sample yields some 140,000 clones, just under 95% seen once. Germline assignment: CDR1 LGHDT and CDR2 YNNKEL (reference sequence). The CDR3 is 14 amino acids. Between the trimmed V and J ends, which lost 8 bases and 0 bases, there was a span of 13 bases. This clonotype originated in an adult who received the AZD1222 COVID-19 vaccine. The sequencing here drew on peripheral blood, taken 28 days after the second AZD1222 dose. The chain combines TRBV3-1 (or the pseudogene TRBV3-2) with TRBJ2-5; TRBD1 is a possible D gene (5 bases). DNA of the CDR3: TGTGCCAGCGAACTAACAGGCTACCAAGAGACCCAGTACTTC. Encoded protein: CASELTGYQETQYF.